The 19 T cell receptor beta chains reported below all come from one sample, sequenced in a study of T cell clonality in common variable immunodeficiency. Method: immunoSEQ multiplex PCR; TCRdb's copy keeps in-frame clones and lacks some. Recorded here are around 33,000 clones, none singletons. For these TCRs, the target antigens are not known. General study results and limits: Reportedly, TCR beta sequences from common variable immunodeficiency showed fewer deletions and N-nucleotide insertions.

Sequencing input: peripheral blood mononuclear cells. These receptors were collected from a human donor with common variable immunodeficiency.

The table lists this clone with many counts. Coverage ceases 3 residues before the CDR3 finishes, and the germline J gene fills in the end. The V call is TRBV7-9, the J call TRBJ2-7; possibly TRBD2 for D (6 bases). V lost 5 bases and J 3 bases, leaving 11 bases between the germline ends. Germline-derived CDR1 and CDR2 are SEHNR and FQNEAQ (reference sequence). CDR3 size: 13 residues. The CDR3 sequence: CASSQTGVYEQYF. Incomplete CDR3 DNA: TGTGCCAGCAGCCAAACGGGGGTCTACGAG.

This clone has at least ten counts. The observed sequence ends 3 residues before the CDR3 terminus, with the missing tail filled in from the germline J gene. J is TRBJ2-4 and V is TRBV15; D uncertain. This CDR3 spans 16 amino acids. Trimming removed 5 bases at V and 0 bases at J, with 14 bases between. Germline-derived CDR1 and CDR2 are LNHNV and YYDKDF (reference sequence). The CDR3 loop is CATSGGDRLAKNIQYF. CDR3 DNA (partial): TGTGCCACCAGCGGCGGAGATAGACTAGCCAAAAACATT.

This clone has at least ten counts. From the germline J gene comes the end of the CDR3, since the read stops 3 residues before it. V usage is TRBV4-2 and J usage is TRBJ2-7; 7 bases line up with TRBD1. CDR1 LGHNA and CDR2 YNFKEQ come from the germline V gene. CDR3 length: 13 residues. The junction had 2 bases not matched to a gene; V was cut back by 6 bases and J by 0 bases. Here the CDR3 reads CASRRQGSYEQYF. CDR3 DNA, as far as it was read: TGTGCCAGCAGGCGACAGGGCTCCTACGAG.

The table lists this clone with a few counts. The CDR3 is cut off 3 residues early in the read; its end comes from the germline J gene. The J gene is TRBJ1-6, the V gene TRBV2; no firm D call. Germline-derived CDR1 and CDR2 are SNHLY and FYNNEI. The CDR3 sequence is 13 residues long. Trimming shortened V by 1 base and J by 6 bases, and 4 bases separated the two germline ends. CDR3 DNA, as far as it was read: TGTGCCAGCAGTGAAGGGGCTAATTCACCC. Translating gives CASSEGANSP. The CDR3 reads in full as CASSEGANSPLHF.

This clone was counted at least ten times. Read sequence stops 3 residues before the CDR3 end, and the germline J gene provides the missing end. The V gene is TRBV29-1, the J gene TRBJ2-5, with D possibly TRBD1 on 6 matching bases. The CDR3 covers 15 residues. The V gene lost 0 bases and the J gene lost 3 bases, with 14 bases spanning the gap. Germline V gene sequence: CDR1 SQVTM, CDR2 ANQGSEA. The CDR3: CSVEDRRTVEETQYF. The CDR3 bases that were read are TGCAGCGTTGAAGATAGGCGGACAGTGGAAGAGACC. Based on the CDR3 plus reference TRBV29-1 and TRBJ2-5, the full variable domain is SAVISQKPSRDICQRGTSLTIQCQVDSQVTMMFWYRQQPGQSLTLIATANQGSEATYESGFVIDKFPISRPNLTFSTLTVSNMSPEDSSIYLCSVEDRRTVEETQYFGPGTRLLVL.

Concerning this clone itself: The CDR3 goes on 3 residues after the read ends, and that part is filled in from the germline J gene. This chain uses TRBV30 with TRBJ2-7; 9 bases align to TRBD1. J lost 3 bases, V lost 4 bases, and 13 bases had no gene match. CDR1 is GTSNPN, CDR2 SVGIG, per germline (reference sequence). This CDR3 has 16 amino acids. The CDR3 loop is CAWTTLGQGIIYEQYF. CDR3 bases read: TGTGCCTGGACGACACTAGGACAGGGGATAATCTACGAG.

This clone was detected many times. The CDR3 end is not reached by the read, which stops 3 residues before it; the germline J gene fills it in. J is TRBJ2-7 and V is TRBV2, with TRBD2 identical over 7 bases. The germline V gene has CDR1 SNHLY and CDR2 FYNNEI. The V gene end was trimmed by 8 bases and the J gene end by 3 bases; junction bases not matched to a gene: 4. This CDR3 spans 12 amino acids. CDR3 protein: CASSSGYYEQYF. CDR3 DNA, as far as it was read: TGTGCCAGCTCTAGCGGTTACTACGAG.

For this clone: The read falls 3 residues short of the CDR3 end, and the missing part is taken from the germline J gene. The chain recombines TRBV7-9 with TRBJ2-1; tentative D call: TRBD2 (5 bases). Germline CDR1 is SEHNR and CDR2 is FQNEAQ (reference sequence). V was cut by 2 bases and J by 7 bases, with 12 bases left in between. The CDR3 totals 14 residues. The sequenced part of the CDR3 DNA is TGTGCCAGCAGCTTACCCCGCGGGTTTAATGAG. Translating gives CASSLPRGFNE. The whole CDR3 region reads CASSLPRGFNEQFF.

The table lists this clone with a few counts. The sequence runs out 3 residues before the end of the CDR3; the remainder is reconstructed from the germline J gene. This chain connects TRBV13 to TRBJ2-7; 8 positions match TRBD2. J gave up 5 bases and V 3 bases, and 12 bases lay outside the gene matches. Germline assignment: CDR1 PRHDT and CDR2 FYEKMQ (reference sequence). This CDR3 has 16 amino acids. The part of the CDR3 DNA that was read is TGTGCCAGCAGCTTGACGGTTGGCGGGAGGTTTGACGAG. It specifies CASSLTVGGRFDE. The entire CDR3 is CASSLTVGGRFDEQYF.

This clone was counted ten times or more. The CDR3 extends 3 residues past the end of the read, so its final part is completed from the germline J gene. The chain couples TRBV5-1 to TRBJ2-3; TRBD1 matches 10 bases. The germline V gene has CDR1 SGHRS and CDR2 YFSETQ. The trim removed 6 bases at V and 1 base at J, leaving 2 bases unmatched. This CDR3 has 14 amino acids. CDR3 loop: CASTGTGGTDTQYF. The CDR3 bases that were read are TGCGCCAGCACCGGGACAGGGGGCACAGATACG.

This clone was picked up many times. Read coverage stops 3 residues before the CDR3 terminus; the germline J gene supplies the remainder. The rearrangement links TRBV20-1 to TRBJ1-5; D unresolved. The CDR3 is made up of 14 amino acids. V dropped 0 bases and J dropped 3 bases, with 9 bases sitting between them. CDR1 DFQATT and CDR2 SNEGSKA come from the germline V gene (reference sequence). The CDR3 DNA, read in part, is TGCAGTGCTAGAGATCCAGAATCCAATCAGCCC. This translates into CSARDPESNQP. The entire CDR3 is CSARDPESNQPQHF.

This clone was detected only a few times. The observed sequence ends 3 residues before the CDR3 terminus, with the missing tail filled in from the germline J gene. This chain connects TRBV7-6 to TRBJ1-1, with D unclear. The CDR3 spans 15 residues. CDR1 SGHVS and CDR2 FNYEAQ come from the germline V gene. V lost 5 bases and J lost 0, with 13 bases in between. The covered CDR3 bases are TGTGCCAGCAGCGCCTACAGTAACATGAACACTGAA. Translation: CASSAYSNMNTE. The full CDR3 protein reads CASSAYSNMNTEAFF. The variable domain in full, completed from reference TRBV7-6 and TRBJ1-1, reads GAGVSQSPRYKVTKRGQDVALRCDPISGHVSLYWYRQALGQGPEFLTYFNYEAQQDKSGLPNDRFSAERPEGSISTLTIQRTEQRDSAMYRCASSAYSNMNTEAFFGQGTRLTVV.

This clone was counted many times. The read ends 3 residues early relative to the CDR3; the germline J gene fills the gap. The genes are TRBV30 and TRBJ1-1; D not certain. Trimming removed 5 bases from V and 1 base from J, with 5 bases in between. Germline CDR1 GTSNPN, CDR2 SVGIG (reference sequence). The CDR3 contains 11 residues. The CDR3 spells CAWGRNTEAFF. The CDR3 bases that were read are TGTGCCTGGGGGCGGAACACTGAA.

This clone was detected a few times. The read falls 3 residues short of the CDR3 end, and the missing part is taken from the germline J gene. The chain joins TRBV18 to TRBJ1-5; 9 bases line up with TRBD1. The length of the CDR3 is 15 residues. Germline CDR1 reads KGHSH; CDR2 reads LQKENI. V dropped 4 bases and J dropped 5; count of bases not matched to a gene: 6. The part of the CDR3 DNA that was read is TGTGCCAGCTCACGACAGGGGGGGAGGGATCAGCCC. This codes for CASSRQGGRDQP. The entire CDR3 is CASSRQGGRDQPQHF.

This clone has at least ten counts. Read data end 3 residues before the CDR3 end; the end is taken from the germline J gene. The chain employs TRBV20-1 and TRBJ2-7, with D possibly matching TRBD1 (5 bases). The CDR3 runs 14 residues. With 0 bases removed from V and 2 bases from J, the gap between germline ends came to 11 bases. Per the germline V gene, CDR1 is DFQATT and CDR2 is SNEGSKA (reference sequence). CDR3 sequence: CSAREGEGAYEQYF. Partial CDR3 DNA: TGCAGTGCTAGAGAAGGAGAAGGGGCCTACGAG.

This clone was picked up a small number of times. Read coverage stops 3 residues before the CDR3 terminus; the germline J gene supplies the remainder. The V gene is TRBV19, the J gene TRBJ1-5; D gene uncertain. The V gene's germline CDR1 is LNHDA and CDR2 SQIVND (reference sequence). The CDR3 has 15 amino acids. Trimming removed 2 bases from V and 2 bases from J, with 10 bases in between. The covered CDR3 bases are TGTGCCAGTAGTATAAGACTAATCGGCAATCAGCCC. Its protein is CASSIRLIGNQP. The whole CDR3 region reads CASSIRLIGNQPQHF.

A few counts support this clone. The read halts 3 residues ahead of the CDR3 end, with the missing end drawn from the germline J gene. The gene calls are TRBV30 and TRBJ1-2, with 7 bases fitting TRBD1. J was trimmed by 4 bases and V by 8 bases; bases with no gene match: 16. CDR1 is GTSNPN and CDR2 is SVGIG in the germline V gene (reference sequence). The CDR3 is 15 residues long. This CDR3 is CARSSDGTVVYGYTF. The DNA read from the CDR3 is TGTGCCCGATCTTCTGACGGGACAGTGGTCTATGGC.

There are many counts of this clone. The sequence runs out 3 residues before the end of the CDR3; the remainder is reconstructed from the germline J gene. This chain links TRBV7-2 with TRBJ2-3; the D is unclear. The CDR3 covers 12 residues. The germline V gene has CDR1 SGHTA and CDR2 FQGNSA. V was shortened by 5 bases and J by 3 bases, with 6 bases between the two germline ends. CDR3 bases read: TGTGCCAGCAGCCTCTCTACAGATACG. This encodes CASSLSTDT. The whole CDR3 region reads CASSLSTDTQYF. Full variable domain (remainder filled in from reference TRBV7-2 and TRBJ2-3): GAGVSQSPSNKVTEKGKDVELRCDPISGHTALYWYRQSLGQGLEFLIYFQGNSAPDKSGLPSDRFSAERTGGSVSTLTIQRTQQEDSAVYLCASSLSTDTQYFGPGTRLTVL.

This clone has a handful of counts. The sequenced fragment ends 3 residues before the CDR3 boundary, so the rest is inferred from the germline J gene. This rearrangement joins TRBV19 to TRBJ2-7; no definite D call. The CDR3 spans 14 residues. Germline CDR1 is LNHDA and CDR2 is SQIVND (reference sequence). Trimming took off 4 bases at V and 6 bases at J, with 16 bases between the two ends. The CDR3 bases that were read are TGTGCCAGTAGTAACCAGCGCTTTCTATCCGAG. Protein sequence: CASSNQRFLSE. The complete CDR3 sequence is CASSNQRFLSEQYF.